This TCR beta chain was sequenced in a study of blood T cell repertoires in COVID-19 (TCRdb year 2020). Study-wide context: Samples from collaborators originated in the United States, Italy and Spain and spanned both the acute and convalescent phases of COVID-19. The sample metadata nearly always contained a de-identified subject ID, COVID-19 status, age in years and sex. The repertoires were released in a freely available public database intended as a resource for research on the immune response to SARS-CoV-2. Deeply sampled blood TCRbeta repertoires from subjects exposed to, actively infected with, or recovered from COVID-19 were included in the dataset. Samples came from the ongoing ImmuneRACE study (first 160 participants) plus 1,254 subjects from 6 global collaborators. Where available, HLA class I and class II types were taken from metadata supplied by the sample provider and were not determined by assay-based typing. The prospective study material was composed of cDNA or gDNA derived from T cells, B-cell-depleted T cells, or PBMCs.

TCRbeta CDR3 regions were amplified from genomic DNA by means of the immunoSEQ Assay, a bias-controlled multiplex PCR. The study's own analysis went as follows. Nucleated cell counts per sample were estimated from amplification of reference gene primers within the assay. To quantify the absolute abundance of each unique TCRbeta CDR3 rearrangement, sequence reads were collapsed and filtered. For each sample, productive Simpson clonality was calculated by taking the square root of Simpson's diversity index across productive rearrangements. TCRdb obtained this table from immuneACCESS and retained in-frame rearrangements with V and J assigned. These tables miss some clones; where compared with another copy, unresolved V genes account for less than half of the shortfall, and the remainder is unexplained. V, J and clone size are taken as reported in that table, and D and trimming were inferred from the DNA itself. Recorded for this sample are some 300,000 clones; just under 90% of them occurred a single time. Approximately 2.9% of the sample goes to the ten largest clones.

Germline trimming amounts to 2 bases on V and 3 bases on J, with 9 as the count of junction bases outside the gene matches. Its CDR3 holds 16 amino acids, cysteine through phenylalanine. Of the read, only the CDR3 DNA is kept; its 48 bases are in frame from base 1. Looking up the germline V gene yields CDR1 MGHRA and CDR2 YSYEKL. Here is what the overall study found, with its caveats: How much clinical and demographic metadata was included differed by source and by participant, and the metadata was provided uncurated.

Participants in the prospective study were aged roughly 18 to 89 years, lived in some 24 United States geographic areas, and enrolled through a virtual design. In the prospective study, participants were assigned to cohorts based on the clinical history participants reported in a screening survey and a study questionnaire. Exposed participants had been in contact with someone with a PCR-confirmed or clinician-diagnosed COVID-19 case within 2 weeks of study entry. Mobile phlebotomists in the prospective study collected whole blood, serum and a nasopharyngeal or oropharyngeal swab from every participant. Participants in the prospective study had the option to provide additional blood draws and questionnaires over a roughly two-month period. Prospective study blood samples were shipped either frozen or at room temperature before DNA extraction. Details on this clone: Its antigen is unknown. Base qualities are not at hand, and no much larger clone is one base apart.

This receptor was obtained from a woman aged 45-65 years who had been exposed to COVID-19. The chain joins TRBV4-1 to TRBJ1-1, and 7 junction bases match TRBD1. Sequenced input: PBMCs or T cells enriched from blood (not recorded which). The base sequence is TGCGCCAGCAGCCAAACCCAACAGGGGTTAGACACTGAAGCTTTCTTT. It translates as CASSQTQQGLDTEAFF.